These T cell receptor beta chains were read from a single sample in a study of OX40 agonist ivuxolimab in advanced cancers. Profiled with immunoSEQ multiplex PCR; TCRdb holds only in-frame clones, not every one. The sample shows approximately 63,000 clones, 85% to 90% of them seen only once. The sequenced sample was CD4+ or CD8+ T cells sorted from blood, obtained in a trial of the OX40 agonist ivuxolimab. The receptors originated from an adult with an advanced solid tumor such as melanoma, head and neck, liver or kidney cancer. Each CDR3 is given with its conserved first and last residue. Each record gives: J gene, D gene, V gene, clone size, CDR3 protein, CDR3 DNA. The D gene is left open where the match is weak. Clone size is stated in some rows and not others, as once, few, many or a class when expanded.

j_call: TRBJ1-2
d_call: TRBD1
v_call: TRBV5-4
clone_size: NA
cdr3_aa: CASSLGAGQGNYGYTF
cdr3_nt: TGTGCCAGCAGCTTAGGTGCCGGACAGGGAAACTATGGCTACACCTTC

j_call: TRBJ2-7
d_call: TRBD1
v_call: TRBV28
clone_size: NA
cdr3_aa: CASSQRQGVVSYEQYF
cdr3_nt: TGTGCCAGCAGTCAACGACAGGGGGTCGTGTCCTACGAGCAGTACTTC

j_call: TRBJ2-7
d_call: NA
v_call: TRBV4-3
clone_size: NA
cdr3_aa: CASSQDRGEQYF
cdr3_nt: TGCGCCAGCAGCCAAGATAGGGGTGAGCAGTACTTC

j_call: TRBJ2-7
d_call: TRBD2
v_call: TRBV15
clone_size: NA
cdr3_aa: CATSSWTSSYEQYF
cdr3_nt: TGTGCCACCAGCTCATGGACTAGCAGCTACGAGCAGTACTTC

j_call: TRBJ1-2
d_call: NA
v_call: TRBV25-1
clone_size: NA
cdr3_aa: CASGANYGYTF
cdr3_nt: TGTGCCAGCGGGGCTAACTATGGCTACACCTTC

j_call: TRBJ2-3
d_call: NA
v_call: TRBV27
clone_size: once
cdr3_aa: CASCRLAPSTDTQYF
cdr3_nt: TGTGCCAGCTGTAGACTCGCACCTAGCACAGATACGCAGTATTTT

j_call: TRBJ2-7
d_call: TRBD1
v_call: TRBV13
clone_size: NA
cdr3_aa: CASSPQTGGNSYEQYF
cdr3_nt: TGTGCCAGCAGCCCCCAGACAGGGGGCAACTCCTACGAGCAGTACTTC

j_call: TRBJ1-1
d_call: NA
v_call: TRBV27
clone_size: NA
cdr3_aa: CASSLMDPRNTEAFF
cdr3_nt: TGTGCCAGCAGTTTGATGGACCCACGGAACACTGAAGCTTTCTTT

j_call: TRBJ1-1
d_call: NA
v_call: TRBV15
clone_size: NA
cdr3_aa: CATSRDKGQVNTEAFF
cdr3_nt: TGTGCCACCAGCAGAGATAAAGGGCAGGTGAACACTGAAGCTTTCTTT

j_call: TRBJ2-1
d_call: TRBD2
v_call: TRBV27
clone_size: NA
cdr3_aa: CASSTLAGGPYNEQFF
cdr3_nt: TGTGCCAGCAGCACACTAGCGGGAGGGCCGTACAATGAGCAGTTCTTC

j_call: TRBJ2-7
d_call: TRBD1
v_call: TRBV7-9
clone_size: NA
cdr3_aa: CASSFTGTAQFYEQYF
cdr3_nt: TGTGCCAGCAGCTTTACCGGGACAGCCCAATTCTACGAGCAGTACTTC

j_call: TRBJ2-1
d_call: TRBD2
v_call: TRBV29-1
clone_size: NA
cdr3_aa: CSVEGLAGSPYNEQFF
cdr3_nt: TGCAGCGTTGAAGGGCTAGCGGGGTCGCCCTACAATGAGCAGTTCTTC

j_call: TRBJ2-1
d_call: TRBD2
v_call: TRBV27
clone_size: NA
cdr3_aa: CASSLSSGAYNEQFF
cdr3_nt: TGTGCCAGCAGTTTAAGTAGCGGGGCCTACAATGAGCAGTTCTTC

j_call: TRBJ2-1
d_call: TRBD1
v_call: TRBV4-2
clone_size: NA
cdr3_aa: CASSLGQINNEQFF
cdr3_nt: TGTGCCAGCAGCTTGGGACAGATAAACAATGAGCAGTTCTTC

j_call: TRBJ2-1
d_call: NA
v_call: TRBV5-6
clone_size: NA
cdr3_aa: CASSVGQSSYNEQFF
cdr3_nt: TGTGCCAGCAGCGTGGGCCAGAGCTCCTACAATGAGCAGTTCTTC

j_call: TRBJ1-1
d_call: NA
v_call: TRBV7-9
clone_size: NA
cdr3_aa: CASSPAGPPNTEAFF
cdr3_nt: TGTGCCAGCAGCCCCGCCGGGCCGCCGAACACTGAAGCTTTCTTT

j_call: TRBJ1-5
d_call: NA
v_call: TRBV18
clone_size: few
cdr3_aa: CASSPTIGGDGNSNQPQHF
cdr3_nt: TGTGCCAGCTCACCAACGATTGGCGGGGACGGGAATAGCAATCAGCCCCAGCATTTT

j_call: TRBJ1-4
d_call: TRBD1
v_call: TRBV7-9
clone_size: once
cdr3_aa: CASSLQEDRDGEKLFF
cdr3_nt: TGTGCCAGCAGCTTACAGGAGGACAGGGACGGTGAAAAACTGTTTTTT

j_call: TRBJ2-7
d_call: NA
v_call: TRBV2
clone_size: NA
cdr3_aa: CASSEGRSSYEQYF
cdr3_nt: TGTGCCAGCAGTGAGGGCCGGAGCTCCTACGAGCAGTACTTC

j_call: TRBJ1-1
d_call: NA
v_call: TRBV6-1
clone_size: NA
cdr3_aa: CASTTRTAEAFF
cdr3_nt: TGTGCCAGCACCACCCGGACAGCCGAAGCTTTCTTT

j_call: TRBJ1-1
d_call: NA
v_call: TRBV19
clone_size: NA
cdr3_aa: CASSMFWLRGRNTEAFF
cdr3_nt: TGTGCCAGTAGTATGTTTTGGTTGCGGGGGAGGAACACTGAAGCTTTCTTT

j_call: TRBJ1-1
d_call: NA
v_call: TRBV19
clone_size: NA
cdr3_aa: CASRAGRLTDAFF
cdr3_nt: TGTGCCAGTAGAGCCGGGCGTCTCACCGATGCTTTCTTT

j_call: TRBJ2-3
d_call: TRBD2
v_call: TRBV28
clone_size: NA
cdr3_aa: CASSSGGSLTDTQYF
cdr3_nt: TGTGCCAGCAGTTCGGGCGGGAGTTTAACAGATACGCAGTATTTT

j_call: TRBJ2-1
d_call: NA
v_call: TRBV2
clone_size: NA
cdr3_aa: CASSEALSGDSYNEQFF
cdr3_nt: TGTGCCAGCAGTGAAGCGCTGAGCGGAGACTCCTACAATGAGCAGTTCTTC

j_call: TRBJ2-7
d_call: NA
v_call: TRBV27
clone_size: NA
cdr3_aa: CASSTTDNVDSYEQYF
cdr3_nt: TGTGCCAGCAGTACGACCGACAACGTAGATTCCTACGAGCAGTACTTC

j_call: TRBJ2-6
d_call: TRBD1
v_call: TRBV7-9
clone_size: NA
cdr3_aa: CASSLTGGQSSVTF
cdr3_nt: TGTGCCAGCAGCTTGACAGGGGGCCAAAGCTCGGTGACTTTC

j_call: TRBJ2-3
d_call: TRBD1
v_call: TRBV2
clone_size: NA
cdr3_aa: CAIPPRGGGTDTQYF
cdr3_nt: TGTGCCATCCCCCCGCGAGGGGGCGGCACAGATACGCAGTATTTT

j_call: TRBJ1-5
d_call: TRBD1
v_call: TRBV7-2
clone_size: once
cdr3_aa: CASSSTGRSNQPQHF
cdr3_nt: TGTGCCAGCAGCTCGACAGGGAGGAGCAATCAGCCCCAGCATTTT

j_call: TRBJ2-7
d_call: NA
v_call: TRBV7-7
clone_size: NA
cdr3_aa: CASSPGTGPYEQYF
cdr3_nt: TGTGCTAGCAGCCCCGGGACGGGACCCTACGAGCAGTACTTC

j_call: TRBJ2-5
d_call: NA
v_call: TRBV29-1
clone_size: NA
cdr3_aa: CSVDGQNRQETQYF
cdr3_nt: TGCAGCGTTGATGGACAGAATCGGCAAGAGACCCAGTACTTC

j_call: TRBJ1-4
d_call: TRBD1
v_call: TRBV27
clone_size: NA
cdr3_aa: CASSRQGDEKLFF
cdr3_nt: TGTGCCAGCAGTCGACAGGGGGATGAAAAACTGTTTTTT

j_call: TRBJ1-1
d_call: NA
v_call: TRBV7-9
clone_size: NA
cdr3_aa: CASSPLGTEAFF
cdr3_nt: TGTGCCAGCAGCCCTCTGGGGACTGAAGCTTTCTTT

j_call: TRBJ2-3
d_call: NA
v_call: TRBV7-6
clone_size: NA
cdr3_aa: CASSPDSFPDTQYF
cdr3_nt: TGTGCCAGCAGCCCCGACAGCTTCCCAGATACGCAGTATTTT

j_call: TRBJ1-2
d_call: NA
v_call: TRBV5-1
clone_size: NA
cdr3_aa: CASSPIQGGENGYTF
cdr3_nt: TGCGCCAGCAGCCCTATCCAGGGAGGGGAAAATGGCTACACCTTC

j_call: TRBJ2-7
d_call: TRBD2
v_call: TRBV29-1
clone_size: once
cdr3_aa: CSVEGTSGNNEQYF
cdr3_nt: TGCAGCGTTGAAGGGACTAGCGGGAATAACGAGCAGTACTTC

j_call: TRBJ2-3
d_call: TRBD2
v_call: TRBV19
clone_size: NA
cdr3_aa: CASTSIGRTSGRITDTQYF
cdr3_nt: TGTGCCAGTACCTCTATCGGTAGGACTAGCGGGAGGATCACAGATACGCAGTATTTT

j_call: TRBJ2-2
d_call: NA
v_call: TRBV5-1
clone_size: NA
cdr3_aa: CASSLVGVPGELFF
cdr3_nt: TGCGCCAGCAGCTTGGTAGGGGTTCCCGGGGAGCTGTTTTTT

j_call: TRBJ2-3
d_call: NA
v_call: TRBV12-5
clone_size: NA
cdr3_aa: CASGLVLRQEGGDTQYF
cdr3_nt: TGTGCTAGTGGTTTGGTACTTCGGCAGGAGGGGGGAGATACGCAGTATTTT

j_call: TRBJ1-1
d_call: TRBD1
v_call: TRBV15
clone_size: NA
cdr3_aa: CATSRDWIGRTGDMNTEAFF
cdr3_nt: TGTGCCACCAGCAGAGATTGGATTGGGCGGACAGGGGACATGAACACTGAAGCTTTCTTT

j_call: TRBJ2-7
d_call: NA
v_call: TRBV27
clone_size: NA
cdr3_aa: CASSGGGGLSYEQYF
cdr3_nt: TGTGCCAGCTCGGGGGGCGGGGGACTCTCCTACGAGCAGTACTTC

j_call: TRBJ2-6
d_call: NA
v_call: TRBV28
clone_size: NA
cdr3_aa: CASEGYRFSSGANVLTF
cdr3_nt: TGTGCCAGCGAAGGGTACAGATTCAGCTCTGGGGCCAACGTCCTGACTTTC

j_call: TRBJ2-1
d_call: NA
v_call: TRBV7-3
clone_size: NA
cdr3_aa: CASSLIVSGSEQFF
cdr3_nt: TGTGCCAGCAGCTTAATAGTCAGCGGTAGTGAGCAGTTCTTC